This TCR beta chain was identified in a study of T-cell memory formation after mild COVID-19. Study details: The TCR clusters were mostly specific to one donor.

Broader study findings: Researchers report contracting CD4+ clones mostly in CM and EM, with CD8+ clones in EMRA. Contracting clones from day 15 to 85 had balanced CD4/CD8; later expanders favoured CD4+.

By proportion, this clonotype is medium-sized. Its antigen is not identified. 5'RACE primed at constant segments yielded TCR alpha and TCR beta cDNA libraries bearing sample barcodes and UMIs. TCRdb re-derived calls from the 5' RACE reads in MiXCR, one entry per CDR3 protein. Of more than 25,000 distinct CDR3 sequences in the sample, just under 7.5% were seen once. The ends lost 2 bases at V and 2 bases at J; junction bases unmatched: 5. The germline gives CDR1 MNHEY, CDR2 SVGAGI. This CDR3 is 15 amino acids long. The sequence came from an adult woman who had mild COVID-19 (a few samples of this study predate the infection). Cell type and time point are not known. The sequencing input was PBMCs or a T cell subset sorted from them (not recorded which). The chain employs TRBV6-5 and TRBJ2-7; 8 positions agree with TRBD2. The CDR3 loop is CASSYRLGLAYEQYF. The CDR3, as DNA: TGTGCCAGCAGTTACCGCCTGGGACTAGCCTACGAGCAGTACTTC.